These T cell receptor beta chains were read from a single sample in a study of cytomegalovirus exposure and HLA in healthy donors. Profiled with immunoSEQ multiplex PCR; TCRdb holds only in-frame clones, not every one. Here the sample spans 150,000 to 200,000 clones, roughly 85% being singletons. Sequences were obtained from PBMCs. Receptor source: a woman aged 45-65 years in good health and CMV-seronegative. CDR3s include the opening cysteine and the closing phenylalanine or tryptophan. Each record gives: V gene, D gene, clone size, J gene, CDR3 protein, CDR3 DNA. The D gene is left open where the match is weak. The listing skips clone size in some rows; elsewhere it reads once, few, many or a size class.

TRBV6-6	.	few	TRBJ1-1	CASSPRGGPNTEAFF	TGTGCCAGCAGTCCCCGGGGGGGACCGAACACTGAAGCTTTCTTT
TRBV9	.	.	TRBJ1-2	CASSPEGLIQRGYTF	TGTGCCAGCAGCCCCGAGGGACTTATCCAACGGGGCTACACCTTC
TRBV9	TRBD1	.	TRBJ1-1	CASSVTGLATEAFF	TGTGCCAGCAGCGTGACAGGGTTAGCGACTGAAGCTTTCTTT
TRBV19	TRBD2	.	TRBJ2-3	CASSRRRSSGSSPDTQYF	TGTGCCAGTAGTAGACGCCGTTCTAGCGGGAGTTCCCCAGATACGCAGTATTTT
TRBV5-1	.	.	TRBJ1-1	CASSLTSDTEAFF	TGCGCCAGCAGCTTGACCTCGGACACTGAAGCTTTCTTT
TRBV5-5	TRBD2	once	TRBJ2-7	CASSLYLLAGNREQYF	TGTGCCAGCAGCTTGTACCTACTAGCGGGCAACCGCGAGCAGTACTTC
TRBV30	TRBD1	once	TRBJ2-7	CAWSVGPDRDPTGEQYF	TGTGCCTGGAGTGTTGGGCCCGACAGGGACCCAACGGGGGAGCAGTACTTC
TRBV6-5	.	once	TRBJ2-3	CASSSGGGPDTQYF	TGTGCCAGCAGTTCGGGCGGGGGCCCGGATACGCAGTATTTT
TRBV28	.	once	TRBJ1-5	CASSSRQLNQPQHF	TGTGCCAGCAGTTCAAGACAGCTAAATCAGCCCCAGCATTTT
TRBV27	TRBD2	.	TRBJ2-7	CASSEASGSSYEQYF	TGTGCCAGCAGTGAAGCTAGCGGGAGCTCCTACGAGCAGTACTTC
TRBV6-1	.	.	TRBJ1-6	CASSDVGQRQPLHF	TGTGCCAGCAGTGACGTAGGACAGCGGCAACCCCTCCACTTT
TRBV18	.	.	TRBJ2-5	CASSPTVQETQYF	TGTGCCAGCTCACCGACAGTCCAAGAGACCCAGTACTTC
TRBV30	TRBD1	once	TRBJ1-2	CAWSVSRTGVGYGYTF	TGTGCCTGGAGTGTATCAAGGACAGGGGTAGGCTATGGCTACACCTTC
TRBV28	.	.	TRBJ1-2	CASSLCFGDVCDGYTF	TGTGCCAGCAGTTTATGCTTTGGAGATGTCTGTGATGGCTACACCTTC
TRBV5-6	TRBD1	.	TRBJ2-7	CASSGYRGEQYF	TGTGCCAGCAGCGGGTACAGGGGCGAGCAGTACTTC
TRBV29-1	.	.	TRBJ1-1	CSVAHGQQGNTEAFF	TGCAGCGTTGCCCATGGACAGCAAGGTAACACTGAAGCTTTCTTT
TRBV13	.	.	TRBJ1-2	CASSFSSNYGYTF	TGTGCCAGCAGCTTCAGTTCTAACTATGGCTACACCTTC
TRBV19	TRBD1	.	TRBJ2-7	CASSEPGRGLPYEQYF	TGTGCCAGTAGCGAACCGGGCAGGGGGCTTCCCTACGAGCAGTACTTC
TRBV18	.	.	TRBJ2-5	CASSPLTPEGSQYF	TGTGCCAGCTCACCACTAACCCCGGAGGGGAGCCAGTACTTC
TRBV5-1	.	once	TRBJ2-3	CASSFGRGADTQYF	TGCGCCAGCAGCTTCGGCAGGGGGGCAGATACGCAGTATTTT
TRBV18	.	.	TRBJ2-7	CASSPQGFDEQYF	TGTGCCAGCTCACCTCAGGGGTTCGACGAGCAGTACTTC
TRBV7-2	.	once	TRBJ1-2	CASSRQSNCGYTF	TGTGCCAGCAGCCGACAGTCGAACTGTGGCTACACCTTC
TRBV5-4	TRBD1	.	TRBJ1-1	CASSFDRQGLCF	TGTGCCAGCAGCTTTGACAGACAGGGGCTTTGCTTT
TRBV19	.	.	TRBJ2-1	CASSIWRNEQFF	TGTGCCAGTAGTATATGGCGGAATGAGCAGTTCTTC
TRBV9	TRBD2	.	TRBJ2-5	CASSVRTSRAETQYF	TGTGCCAGCAGCGTCCGGACTAGTCGGGCCGAGACCCAGTACTTC
TRBV7-6	.	.	TRBJ1-5	CASSLQGGNQPQHF	TGTGCCAGCAGCCTACAGGGTGGCAATCAGCCCCAGCATTTT
TRBV28	.	.	TRBJ2-7	CASSLIQGEQYF	TGTGCCAGCAGCCTCATCCAGGGGGAGCAGTACTTC
TRBV7-3	TRBD2	.	TRBJ2-7	CASSLTSLAGGEQYF	TGTGCCAGCAGCTTAACGTCCCTAGCGGGAGGCGAGCAGTACTTC
TRBV25-1	TRBD2	.	TRBJ2-1	CASSELSGSHYNEQFF	TGTGCCAGCAGTGAATTAAGCGGGAGTCACTACAATGAGCAGTTCTTC
TRBV6-1	.	.	TRBJ1-2	CASSLNGVPGYTF	TGTGCCAGCAGTCTGAACGGGGTCCCTGGCTACACCTTC
TRBV28	TRBD1	.	TRBJ1-1	CASRIQGGAFF	TGTGCCAGCAGGATCCAGGGGGGAGCTTTCTTT
TRBV19	.	few	TRBJ1-1	CASSMNGGTEAFF	TGTGCCAGTAGTATGAACGGAGGGACTGAAGCTTTCTTT
TRBV28	TRBD1	.	TRBJ2-3	CASSVSGGSERWEWDTQYF	TGTGCCAGCAGTGTATCAGGGGGATCCGAGAGGTGGGAGTGGGATACGCAGTATTTT
TRBV11-2	TRBD2	.	TRBJ2-1	CASSLGAGGPSSYDEQFF	TGTGCCAGCAGCTTAGGAGCGGGAGGGCCGAGCTCCTACGATGAGCAGTTCTTC
TRBV28	TRBD1	.	TRBJ1-2	CASSIWQGARYGYTF	TGTGCCAGCAGTATATGGCAGGGGGCAAGATATGGCTACACCTTC
TRBV4-2	TRBD1	.	TRBJ2-1	CASSRQGGVYEQFF	TGTGCCAGCAGTCGACAGGGCGGTGTTTATGAGCAGTTCTTC
TRBV28	.	.	TRBJ1-2	CASTDGGVEGYTF	TGTGCCAGCACCGATGGTGGAGTAGAAGGCTACACCTTC
TRBV28	.	.	TRBJ2-7	CASSPQEEGIYEQYF	TGTGCCAGCAGCCCCCAGGAGGAGGGGATCTACGAGCAGTACTTC
TRBV6-5	TRBD2	.	TRBJ2-7	CASSYSGGSGSYEQYF	TGTGCCAGCAGTTACTCCGGCGGGAGCGGGAGCTACGAGCAGTACTTC
TRBV29-1	TRBD1	.	TRBJ2-1	CSALDTGGRNEQFF	TGCAGCGCCCTTGACACAGGGGGCCGGAATGAGCAGTTCTTC
TRBV6-1	.	.	TRBJ1-4	CASTFLGRVGEKLFF	TGTGCCAGCACTTTCCTTGGGAGGGTGGGCGAAAAACTGTTTTTT
TRBV5-1	.	.	TRBJ2-7	CASSPTDSYEQYF	TGCGCCAGCTCCCCGACGGACAGCTACGAGCAGTACTTC